These T cell receptor beta chains were read from a single sample in a study of cytomegalovirus exposure and HLA in healthy donors. Clones were sequenced by immunoSEQ multiplex PCR, and TCRdb holds only the in-frame ones, with some missing. The sample records about 120,000 clones, 95% to 97% being singletons. Specimen: PBMCs. The receptors were gathered from a man aged 18 to 29 in good health and CMV-seronegative. CDR3s include the opening cysteine and the closing phenylalanine or tryptophan. Each record gives: CDR3 DNA, CDR3 protein, D gene, clone size, J gene, V gene. The D gene is left open where the match is weak. Some rows mark clone size as missing; the rest say once, few, many or name a class of expanded clone.

TGTGCCAGCAGCTTCCTGTCTTACGAGCAGTACTTC	CASSFLSYEQYF	.	once	TRBJ2-7	TRBV11-3
TGTGCCAGCACCGATACTGGACAAGGGGCCTACGAGCAGTACTTC	CASTDTGQGAYEQYF	.	.	TRBJ2-7	TRBV7-9
TGTGCCAGCAGCGTCACCTTGGGGGACAGGGTTAATGAGCAGTTCTTC	CASSVTLGDRVNEQFF	TRBD1	once	TRBJ2-1	TRBV9
TGTGCCAGCAGACGCCATGGGGGGACTTATGGCTACACCTTC	CASRRHGGTYGYTF	.	.	TRBJ1-2	TRBV6-5
TGTGCCAGCAGTCCCGGACAAATTAACTATGGCTACACCTTC	CASSPGQINYGYTF	.	.	TRBJ1-2	TRBV6-6
TGTGCCAGCAGTGACAGGGGAGAGAACACTGAAGCTTTCTTT	CASSDRGENTEAFF	TRBD1	.	TRBJ1-1	TRBV28
TGTGCCAGCAGTTTATCTCTAGCGGGAGATAGTACCGCCAGCTCCTACGAGCAGTACTTC	CASSLSLAGDSTASSYEQYF	TRBD2	.	TRBJ2-7	TRBV28
TGTGCCAGCAGTGAGCGGGGGTCTGGTGAAAAACTGTTTTTT	CASSERGSGEKLFF	.	.	TRBJ1-4	TRBV25-1
TGTGCCAGCGGCGGAGGGGCGACGCAGTATTTT	CASGGGATQYF	.	once	TRBJ2-3	TRBV27
TGTGCCAGCAGTGACCCGACTAGCGGGAGGGCCACCTCGAAAGAGCAGTACTTC	CASSDPTSGRATSKEQYF	TRBD2	once	TRBJ2-7	TRBV6-4
TGTGCCAGCACCCTAGGTGGCGAGCAGTACTTC	CASTLGGEQYF	.	.	TRBJ2-7	TRBV6-5
TGTGCCAGCAGCTCCCGGGACAGGGGAGCTTTCTTT	CASSSRDRGAFF	TRBD1	.	TRBJ1-1	TRBV7-8
TGTGCCAGCGCACATGAATATCAGCCCCAGCATTTT	CASAHEYQPQHF	.	.	TRBJ1-5	TRBV7-9
TGCGCCAGCAGCTGGCTGGGGGGTTATGATGGAAACACCATATATTTT	CASSWLGGYDGNTIYF	.	.	TRBJ1-3	TRBV5-1
TGTGCCAGCTCACCACCCTCGGCTAGCGGGGGCTATGAGCAGTTCTTC	CASSPPSASGGYEQFF	TRBD2	.	TRBJ2-1	TRBV18
TGTGCCAGCAGTTTCCCCCAGTCTGGAAACACCATATATTTT	CASSFPQSGNTIYF	.	.	TRBJ1-3	TRBV28
TGTGCCAGCAGCCTGGGGGGGGGAGGAGAGACCCAGTACTTC	CASSLGGGGETQYF	TRBD2	.	TRBJ2-5	TRBV7-6
TGTGCCAGCAGCTGGGACAGGGGGTTGAACACTGAAGCTTTCTTT	CASSWDRGLNTEAFF	TRBD1	.	TRBJ1-1	TRBV6-5
TGCGCCAGCAGCTTGACAGCGGGAGGGTCGAATGAGCAGTTCTTC	CASSLTAGGSNEQFF	TRBD2	.	TRBJ2-1	TRBV5-1
TGCAGCGTTGCCCCTAGCGGCTCGGTGAATGAGCAGTTCTTC	CSVAPSGSVNEQFF	TRBD2	few	TRBJ2-1	TRBV29-1